A selection of T cell receptor beta chains follows, all from one sample in a study of spatial heterogeneity in lung cancer. One entry per CDR3 protein results from TCRdb running MiXCR on the 5' RACE reads. The sample records roughly 120,000 distinct CDR3 sequences, more than 10% being singletons. The material was PBMCs, obtained at follow-up. Source of these receptors: a female donor with early-stage non-small cell lung cancer. CDR3s leave out the opening cysteine and the closing phenylalanine or tryptophan. Fields, in order: V gene, D gene, CDR3 protein. D genes are given only for firm matches.

V gene: TRBV7-3; D gene: .; CDR3 protein: ASSPARGEQF
V gene: TRBV29-1; D gene: TRBD1; CDR3 protein: SVEGEDRGTGELF
V gene: TRBV7-2; D gene: TRBD2; CDR3 protein: ASSKGLALRRGLWKETQY
V gene: TRBV29-1; D gene: .; CDR3 protein: SVVDFPEAF
V gene: TRBV5-1; D gene: TRBD1; CDR3 protein: ASSSGQALNTEAF
V gene: TRBV20-1; D gene: TRBD2; CDR3 protein: SALSGRGTDTQY
V gene: TRBV27; D gene: TRBD1; CDR3 protein: ASSFQGAYEQF
V gene: TRBV10-1; D gene: TRBD1; CDR3 protein: ASSEYRGDTEAF
V gene: TRBV7-9; D gene: .; CDR3 protein: ASSLDKGVPNEKLF
V gene: TRBV27; D gene: TRBD2; CDR3 protein: ASSFRLAGHSKAGELF
V gene: TRBV5-4; D gene: TRBD2; CDR3 protein: ASSLVSSGTDTQY
V gene: TRBV28; D gene: .; CDR3 protein: ASSFSGLTYEQY
V gene: TRBV7-9; D gene: .; CDR3 protein: ASSLQTGREKLF
V gene: TRBV29-1; D gene: .; CDR3 protein: SVVFLDYLMTDTQY
V gene: TRBV5-1; D gene: TRBD1; CDR3 protein: ASSLGQGPQH
V gene: TRBV6-2/TRBV6-3; D gene: TRBD1; CDR3 protein: ASRLTGTNTGELF
V gene: TRBV12-3/TRBV12-4; D gene: .; CDR3 protein: ASSLGRVYEQY
V gene: TRBV5-1; D gene: TRBD2; CDR3 protein: ASSLYATGTSGSYEQF
V gene: TRBV5-6; D gene: TRBD1; CDR3 protein: ASSLGTGSNQPQH
V gene: TRBV28; D gene: .; CDR3 protein: ASAGPSYEQY
V gene: TRBV23-1; D gene: TRBD2; CDR3 protein: ASSHRGEGRETQY
V gene: TRBV4-3; D gene: TRBD1; CDR3 protein: ASSQDLGRGPPNTEAF
V gene: TRBV25-1; D gene: TRBD1; CDR3 protein: ASSHRDRGYGYT
V gene: TRBV2; D gene: .; CDR3 protein: ASGGLTQGETQY
V gene: TRBV2; D gene: .; CDR3 protein: ASSEARLRDNTEAF
V gene: TRBV28; D gene: .; CDR3 protein: ASSLASYSYPEKLF
V gene: TRBV9; D gene: .; CDR3 protein: ASSTRQLPGANVLT
V gene: TRBV7-2; D gene: TRBD1; CDR3 protein: ASSPYGTGLATEAF
V gene: TRBV7-9; D gene: .; CDR3 protein: ASSRTMAAAFTDTQY
V gene: TRBV24-1; D gene: TRBD1; CDR3 protein: ATSDPGTENTGELF
V gene: TRBV29-1; D gene: .; CDR3 protein: AYRGGLVGELF
V gene: TRBV18; D gene: TRBD2; CDR3 protein: ASSSIAGELSNEQF
V gene: TRBV28; D gene: .; CDR3 protein: ASLPPGGGRELF
V gene: TRBV27; D gene: TRBD1; CDR3 protein: ASGLGGQGVVYGYT
V gene: TRBV28; D gene: .; CDR3 protein: ASSQGNPYEKLF
V gene: TRBV28; D gene: TRBD1; CDR3 protein: ASRMGQLNTEAF
V gene: TRBV9; D gene: .; CDR3 protein: ASSALQGYNEQF
V gene: TRBV19; D gene: .; CDR3 protein: ASRSRDTYNSPLH
V gene: TRBV20-1; D gene: TRBD2; CDR3 protein: SATPGLEDEQF
V gene: TRBV7-2; D gene: .; CDR3 protein: ASSPPTVTDTQY
V gene: TRBV18; D gene: .; CDR3 protein: ASSRMDTFSGNTIY
V gene: TRBV6-2/TRBV6-3; D gene: TRBD2; CDR3 protein: ASTPLTSGGLNEQF
V gene: TRBV5-4; D gene: .; CDR3 protein: ASSLIFSSQETQY
V gene: TRBV20-1; D gene: .; CDR3 protein: SASGTNPYEQY
V gene: TRBV24-1; D gene: .; CDR3 protein: ATSEPAISYNEQF
V gene: TRBV10-3; D gene: .; CDR3 protein: AISAGSSTGELF
V gene: TRBV28; D gene: TRBD1; CDR3 protein: ASSLQGARQPQH
V gene: TRBV12-3/TRBV12-4; D gene: .; CDR3 protein: ASAGFTDTQY
V gene: TRBV24-1; D gene: .; CDR3 protein: ATSRVEFNEQF
V gene: TRBV7-8; D gene: .; CDR3 protein: ASSLRQRHEQF
V gene: TRBV7-9; D gene: TRBD1; CDR3 protein: ASSLALGQRQGRTKNIQY
V gene: TRBV29-1; D gene: .; CDR3 protein: SVLGGPTTGELF
V gene: TRBV11-1; D gene: .; CDR3 protein: ASSPWAADGYT
V gene: TRBV6-1; D gene: TRBD2; CDR3 protein: ASSEVGLAVYNEQF